This TCR beta chain was captured in a study of shared clonotypes between healthy human individuals. Assay used: immunoSEQ multiplex PCR; TCRdb lists only in-frame clones, some missing. The sample includes about half a million clones, approximately 78% of them seen just once. Sequencing used PBMCs. The receptor was derived from a woman in her forties in good health. Some clones in this sample may be carry-over from other donors' samples.

CDR3 amino acids: CASSSGHDEQFF. The CDR3 nucleotides read TGTGCCAGCAGCTCGGGCCACGATGAGCAGTTCTTC. The chain carries TRBV5-4 and TRBJ2-1; D is unresolved. Trimming took off 3 bases at V and 8 bases at J, with 9 bases between the two ends. The CDR3 is 12 amino acids. Germline values: CDR1 SGHNT, CDR2 YYREEE (reference sequence).